This paragraph reports one TCR beta chain. Antigen: not known. Some clones are missing from TCRdb's copy, which holds only in-frame ones; the method was immunoSEQ multiplex PCR. The table includes approximately 150,000 clones, 85% to 95% detected once. The data stem from a study of T cell responses to AZD1222 COVID-19 vaccine. Study findings and constraints: A rise in Spike-specific TCR breadth and depth followed two AZD1222 doses. Clonal diversity was possibly underestimated, and the donors were mostly white British, with more females. Only five to seven AZD1222 recipients were seropositive at baseline.

V was clipped by 2 bases and J by 5 bases, with 15 bases between them. The CDR3 consists of 15 residues. Germline loops: CDR1 MNHEY, CDR2 SVGEGT. The sample in question was peripheral blood, obtained on day 0 of AZD1222 vaccination. This sequence was found in an adult in good health. This chain connects TRBV6-2 or TRBV6-3 to TRBJ1-2; unclear D gene. The CDR3, as DNA: TGTGCCAGCAGTTACGCCCCCGCCCTAGGGTATGGCTACACCTTC. It yields the protein CASSYAPALGYGYTF.